These 17 T cell receptor beta chains originate from one sample sequenced in a study of control samples from healthy donors and cancer patients. The data were produced by immunoSEQ multiplex PCR, yet TCRdb's version contains in-frame clones alone and is incomplete. The data show under 150,000 clones, approximately 94% seen once. Sample: PBMCs. These receptors all come from a man in his fifties or sixties with head and neck cancer.

This chain uses TRBV9 with TRBJ2-2; D not resolved. V was trimmed by 0 bases and J by 7 bases, leaving 10 bases between them. The CDR3 spans 14 residues. The germline gives CDR1 SGDLS, CDR2 YYNGEE. CDR3 in amino acids: CASSVAPLSGELFF. The CDR3 coding sequence is TGTGCCAGCAGCGTAGCCCCACTCAGCGGGGAGCTGTTTTTT. The full variable domain, its missing parts supplied by reference TRBV9 and TRBJ2-2, is DSGVTQTPKHLITATGQRVTLRCSPRSGDLSVYWYQQSLDQGLQFLIQYYNGEERAKGNILERFSAQQFPDLHSELNLSSLELGDSALYFCASSVAPLSGELFFGEGSRLTVL.

The V and J genes are TRBV30 and TRBJ1-6; 11 nucleotides match TRBD1. With 7 bases clipped from V and 5 bases from J, the junction kept 7 bases outside the gene matches. This CDR3 comprises 15 residues. From germline, CDR1 is GTSNPN and CDR2 SVGIG (reference sequence). The CDR3 sequence is CASRGTGGNNSPLHF. The CDR3 DNA is TGTGCCTCAAGGGGGACAGGGGGGAATAATTCACCCCTCCACTTT.

The chain recombines TRBV7-5 with TRBJ2-2; the D call TRBD1 from the table was never checked on the DNA. TRBV7-5 is tagged as a pseudogene. This CDR3 contains 23 residues. The CDR3 is CVRSLVSVDNPGQGADGTGELFF. The CDR3 nucleotides read TGTGTCAGAAGCTTAGTGTCCGTTGATAATCCGGGACAGGGGGCGGATGGCACCGGGGAGCTGTTTTTT.

V gene TRBV18 combines with J gene TRBJ2-7; D is unresolved. Trimming stripped 4 bases from V and 3 bases from J, with 7 bases between. There are 12 residues in the CDR3. The germline CDR1 and CDR2 sequences are KGHSH and LQKENI. In DNA, the CDR3 is TGTGCCAGCTCACTAACCAACTACGAGCAGTACTTC. Translating gives CASSLTNYEQYF.

The chain couples TRBV4-3 to TRBJ2-3; D remains ambiguous. With 1 base removed from V and 6 bases from J, the gap between germline ends came to 8 bases. The CDR3 runs to 13 residues. CDR1 is LGHNA and CDR2 is YSLEER in the germline V gene. The CDR3 reads CASSQGIWDTQYF. CDR3 DNA sequence: TGCGCCAGCAGCCAAGGGATCTGGGATACGCAGTATTTT.

The chain recombines TRBV5-1 with TRBJ2-5; tentative D call: TRBD1 (5 bases). Trimming left V 1 base short and J 5 bases short, with 9 bases between. This CDR3 region has 13 residues. CDR1 is SGHRS and CDR2 is YFSETQ in the germline V gene. The CDR3 DNA is TGCGCCAGCAGCTTGAGCCCAGGGGAGACCCAGTACTTC. Its translation is CASSLSPGETQYF.

This clone was detected only a few times. The chain links TRBV7-9 to TRBJ2-7, with 7 bases matching TRBD1. The CDR3 totals 16 residues. With 2 bases clipped from V and 5 bases from J, the junction kept 12 bases outside the gene matches. Germline assignment: CDR1 SEHNR and CDR2 FQNEAQ (reference sequence). The CDR3 DNA is TGTGCCAGCAGCTTATTGCCCGGACAGGCGAATGACGAGCAGTACTTC. Protein: CASSLLPGQANDEQYF.

The chain links TRBV19 to TRBJ1-5; possibly TRBD1 for D (6 bases). Germline V gives CDR1 LNHDA, CDR2 SQIVND (reference sequence). Trimming cost V 3 bases and J 6 bases, with 15 bases left between them. The CDR3 totals 15 residues. This chain's CDR3 is CASSIGSGGTQPQHF. CDR3 bases: TGTGCCAGTAGTATTGGTTCGGGGGGCACTCAGCCCCAGCATTTT.

The V call is TRBV6-4, the J call TRBJ2-1; 8 bases are shared with TRBD1. Trimming removed 4 bases from V and 4 bases from J; junction bases left unmatched: 6. From germline, CDR1 is MRHNA and CDR2 SNTAGT. There are 15 residues in the CDR3. In DNA form, the CDR3 reads TGTGCCAGCAGTGGGAGAGGGGACAGGTACAATGAGCAGTTCTTC. Translating gives CASSGRGDRYNEQFF.

V and J are TRBV18 and TRBJ2-6, with D possibly being TRBD2 (6 bases). The CDR3 length is 17 residues. V dropped 5 bases and J dropped 0 bases, with 14 bases sitting between them. Germline CDR1 is KGHSH and CDR2 is LQKENI. This CDR3 reads CASSGQSGGSGANVLTF. DNA of the CDR3: TGTGCCAGCTCAGGGCAGTCCGGGGGCTCTGGGGCCAACGTCCTGACTTTC.

The chain has TRBV5-1 and TRBJ2-4; 10 bases fit TRBD2. The V segment lost 0 bases and the J segment 6 bases; nucleotides outside the gene matches: 3. Germline values: CDR1 SGHRS, CDR2 YFSETQ. The CDR3 covers 15 residues. The CDR3 loop is CASSLAGTSANIQYF. The CDR3 DNA is TGCGCCAGCAGCTTGGCCGGGACTAGCGCAAACATTCAGTACTTC.

This chain joins TRBV12-3 or TRBV12-4 and TRBJ2-7; D is perhaps TRBD1 (6 bases). Deletions cut 4 bases from V and 0 bases from J, with 7 bases between. The CDR3 sequence is 13 residues long. The CDR3 nucleotides are TGTGCCAGCAGTTACAGGGTCTCCTACGAGCAGTACTTC. Its translation: CASSYRVSYEQYF.

This CDR3 is CASRSTSGTDTQYF. The CDR3 DNA reads as TGTGCCAGCAGATCAACTAGCGGCACAGATACGCAGTATTTT. The chain has TRBV7-2 and TRBJ2-3, with 7 bases lining up with TRBD2. Trimming removed 6 bases from V and 1 base from J; junction bases left unmatched: 4. CDR3 length: 14 residues. CDR1 SGHTA and CDR2 FQGNSA come from the germline V gene.

This rearrangement joins TRBV19 to TRBJ2-3; D may be TRBD2 (6 bases). Between the trimmed V and J ends, which lost 1 base and 9 bases, there was a span of 23 bases. The CDR3 consists of 17 residues. Germline CDR1 and CDR2: LNHDA and SQIVND (reference sequence). The CDR3 here is CASSIGVTRAAEGTQYF. The CDR3, as DNA: TGTGCCAGTAGTATAGGGGTGACTCGCGCTGCGGAGGGAACGCAGTATTTT.

The chain has TRBV5-1 and TRBJ2-3; no clear D. The germline V gene has CDR1 SGHRS and CDR2 YFSETQ. V dropped 1 base and J dropped 2 bases, with 11 bases sitting between them. The CDR3 length is 15 residues. Here the CDR3 DNA reads TGCGCCAGCAGCTTGACAGTTACGACCACAGATACGCAGTATTTT. It codes for CASSLTVTTTDTQYF.

The chain carries TRBV10-1 and TRBJ1-2, with 10 positions matching TRBD1. Germline loops: CDR1 WNHNN, CDR2 SYGVQD (reference sequence). The CDR3 runs to 14 residues. After removal of 7 bases from V and 6 bases from J, the junction contained 8 bases not matched to a gene. The CDR3 region is CASTMTGGKNGYTF. Written as DNA, the CDR3 is TGCGCCAGCACCATGACAGGGGGCAAGAATGGCTACACCTTC.

The J gene is TRBJ2-7, the V gene TRBV12-3 or TRBV12-4; D remains unclear. This CDR3 region has 13 residues. Trimming removed 8 bases at V and 3 bases at J, with 14 bases between. The CDR3 DNA reads as TGTGCCAGCGCCCTAGGACGGATCTACGAGCAGTACTTC. The encoded protein is CASALGRIYEQYF.